This TCR beta chain was sequenced for a study of shared clonotypes between healthy human individuals. General observations from the study: Limited genetic and exposure-history diversity came from having few donors.

This clone was counted only a few times. No antigen is known for it. Per the germline V gene, CDR1 is SGHDT and CDR2 is YYEEEE. This CDR3 is 15 amino acids long. Trimming pared 3 bases from V and 4 bases from J, leaving 15 bases between. Replicate PCRs run on sorted subsets employed roughly 190 ng DNA, approximately 30,000 T cell genomes. Sequencing used immunoSEQ multiplex PCR; TCRdb keeps in-frame clones, though not all of them. The data hold a few hundred thousand clones, with roughly 84% observed a single time. The chain combines TRBV5-6 with TRBJ2-3, with D unclear. The receptor comes from a man younger than 30 in good health. Sequencing was carried out using memory CD8+ T cells sorted from blood. Noted subset: CD45RO+ cells pooled with CCR7-negative TemRA cells. The CDR3 DNA reads TGTGCCAGCAGCTGGCTGGGGAATTCGGCAGATACGCAGTATTTT. It codes for CASSWLGNSADTQYF.